These T cell receptor beta chains were read from a single sample in a study of T cell repertoires and Cas9 in healthy adults. Assay: immunoSEQ multiplex PCR; the TCRdb copy retains only in-frame clones and omits some. The sample consists of 20,000 to 25,000 clones, roughly 92% of them appearing once. What was sequenced was CD4+ effector T cells (CD127+, CD25-, CD137-, CD154-) from PBMCs; culture status not recorded. These receptors all stem from a human donor in good health. Both conserved end residues are part of each CDR3. The order of the fields is D gene, V gene, J gene, CDR3 length, clone size, CDR3 protein, CDR3 DNA. D genes are given only for firm matches. Rows give clone size only sometimes, using once, few, many, or a class for an expanded clone.

D: NA; V: TRBV4-2; J: TRBJ1-3; length: 14; size: once; CDR3: CASSQGHNGNTIYF; DNA: TGTGCCAGCAGCCAAGGCCACAACGGAAACACCATATATTTT
D: NA; V: TRBV7-8; J: TRBJ1-4; length: 19; size: NA; CDR3: CASRRLSLDIQGTNEKLFF; DNA: TGTGCCAGCAGACGCCTCAGCTTAGATATTCAGGGGACTAATGAAAAACTGTTTTTT
D: NA; V: TRBV9; J: TRBJ2-3; length: 14; size: NA; CDR3: CASSVSGGPDTQYF; DNA: TGTGCCAGCAGCGTGTCAGGGGGGCCAGATACGCAGTATTTT
D: NA; V: TRBV19; J: TRBJ1-2; length: 11; size: NA; CDR3: CASKQTYGYTF; DNA: TGTGCCAGTAAACAGACCTATGGCTACACCTTC
D: NA; V: TRBV2; J: TRBJ1-5; length: 15; size: NA; CDR3: CASRRTDHSNQPQHF; DNA: TGTGCCAGCAGGAGGACGGATCATAGCAATCAGCCCCAGCATTTT
D: NA; V: TRBV9; J: TRBJ1-2; length: 14; size: NA; CDR3: CASSVVGGNYGYTF; DNA: TGTGCCAGCAGCGTAGTAGGGGGTAACTATGGCTACACCTTC
D: NA; V: TRBV29-1; J: TRBJ1-1; length: 11; size: NA; CDR3: CSVARGTEAFF; DNA: TGCAGCGTCGCCAGAGGGACTGAAGCTTTCTTT
D: NA; V: TRBV7-2; J: TRBJ1-3; length: 16; size: NA; CDR3: CASSSTSALSGNTIYF; DNA: TGTGCCAGCAGCTCAACGTCGGCCCTCTCTGGAAACACCATATATTTT
D: NA; V: TRBV4-2; J: TRBJ2-1; length: 15; size: NA; CDR3: CASSQDSPRPNEQFF; DNA: TGTGCCAGCAGCCAAGATTCCCCACGCCCCAATGAGCAGTTCTTC
D: NA; V: TRBV12-5; J: TRBJ1-5; length: 14; size: NA; CDR3: CASGSDSPNQPQHF; DNA: TGTGCTAGTGGTTCAGACAGTCCGAATCAGCCCCAGCATTTT
D: TRBD2; V: TRBV19; J: TRBJ2-3; length: 15; size: NA; CDR3: CASSILAGTTDTQYF; DNA: TGTGCCAGTAGTATCCTAGCGGGGACCACAGATACGCAGTATTTT
D: TRBD2; V: TRBV5-5; J: TRBJ2-1; length: 13; size: NA; CDR3: CASLGTSQTEQFF; DNA: TGTGCCAGCCTAGGGACTAGTCAAACTGAGCAGTTCTTC
D: NA; V: TRBV5-6; J: TRBJ2-3; length: 14; size: NA; CDR3: CASSVGLSTDTQYF; DNA: TGTGCCAGCAGCGTCGGCCTGAGCACAGATACGCAGTATTTT
D: NA; V: TRBV5-6; J: TRBJ1-3; length: 14; size: NA; CDR3: CASSLAPAGNTIYF; DNA: TGTGCCAGCAGCTTGGCGCCCGCCGGAAACACCATATATTTT
D: NA; V: TRBV7-2; J: TRBJ2-1; length: 14; size: NA; CDR3: CASSLASVSGEQFF; DNA: TGTGCCAGCAGCTTAGCGTCTGTTTCAGGTGAGCAGTTCTTC
D: TRBD2; V: TRBV5-1; J: TRBJ2-2; length: 15; size: NA; CDR3: CASSWAGANTGELFF; DNA: TGCGCCAGCAGCTGGGCGGGAGCGAACACCGGGGAGCTGTTTTTT
D: NA; V: TRBV6-1; J: TRBJ1-2; length: 13; size: NA; CDR3: CASVVGLDYGYTF; DNA: TGTGCCAGCGTGGTAGGGCTCGACTATGGCTACACCTTC
D: NA; V: TRBV29-1; J: TRBJ2-3; length: 13; size: NA; CDR3: CSVGGVLTDTQYF; DNA: TGCAGCGTTGGGGGGGTGTTGACAGATACGCAGTATTTT
D: NA; V: TRBV7-2; J: TRBJ2-2; length: 14; size: NA; CDR3: CASRPGPNTGELFF; DNA: TGTGCCAGCAGGCCGGGACCGAACACCGGGGAGCTGTTTTTT
D: TRBD1; V: TRBV5-3; J: TRBJ1-3; length: 15; size: NA; CDR3: CARSRGQHSGNTIYF; DNA: TGTGCCAGAAGCAGGGGACAGCACTCTGGAAACACCATATATTTT
D: NA; V: TRBV18; J: TRBJ1-1; length: 14; size: NA; CDR3: CASSPGIMNTEAFF; DNA: TGTGCCAGCTCACCGGGAATTATGAACACTGAAGCTTTCTTT
D: NA; V: TRBV5-1; J: TRBJ2-5; length: 14; size: NA; CDR3: CASSLIGGRETQYF; DNA: TGCGCCAGCAGCTTGATCGGGGGCAGAGAGACCCAGTACTTC
D: TRBD1; V: TRBV29-1; J: TRBJ1-1; length: 13; size: NA; CDR3: CSGGQGAGTEAFF; DNA: TGCAGCGGTGGACAGGGGGCTGGGACTGAAGCTTTCTTT
D: NA; V: TRBV7-3; J: TRBJ2-2; length: 12; size: NA; CDR3: CASSLNTGELFF; DNA: TGTGCCAGCAGCCTGAACACCGGGGAGCTGTTTTTT
D: TRBD1; V: TRBV18; J: TRBJ1-5; length: 15; size: NA; CDR3: CASSRDRANNQPQHF; DNA: TGTGCCAGCTCAAGGGACAGGGCCAACAATCAGCCCCAGCATTTT
D: TRBD2; V: TRBV6-1; J: TRBJ2-3; length: 17; size: NA; CDR3: CASSEGTSGSGIDTQYF; DNA: TGTGCCAGCAGTGAGGGGACTAGCGGGAGTGGTATAGATACGCAGTATTTT
D: TRBD1; V: TRBV5-4; J: TRBJ1-4; length: 14; size: few; CDR3: CASSGTGPNEKLFF; DNA: TGTGCCAGCAGCGGGACAGGACCGAATGAAAAACTGTTTTTT
D: NA; V: TRBV25-1; J: TRBJ1-6; length: 14; size: NA; CDR3: CASQSVGGNSPLHF; DNA: TGTGCCAGCCAGTCCGTGGGGGGCAATTCACCCCTCCACTTT
D: TRBD1; V: TRBV7-3; J: TRBJ1-1; length: 17; size: once; CDR3: CASSLTGAGGENTEAFF; DNA: TGTGCCAGCAGCTTAACTGGAGCAGGGGGTGAGAACACTGAAGCTTTCTTT
D: NA; V: TRBV29-1; J: TRBJ1-2; length: 11; size: NA; CDR3: CSVEVFLGYTF; DNA: TGCAGCGTTGAGGTTTTCCTCGGCTACACCTTC
D: NA; V: TRBV9; J: TRBJ1-6; length: 15; size: NA; CDR3: CASSVEWVSDSPLHF; DNA: TGTGCCAGCAGCGTAGAGTGGGTTTCGGATTCACCCCTCCACTTT
D: NA; V: TRBV7-3; J: TRBJ1-2; length: 13; size: NA; CDR3: CASSLTGQYGYTF; DNA: TGTGCCAGCAGCTTAACCGGACAGTATGGCTACACCTTC
D: NA; V: TRBV6-5; J: TRBJ1-2; length: 14; size: NA; CDR3: CASSYSLGAGGYTF; DNA: TGTGCCAGCAGTTACTCGTTAGGGGCAGGGGGCTACACCTTC
D: NA; V: TRBV27; J: TRBJ1-1; length: 13; size: NA; CDR3: CASSPRVYTEAFF; DNA: TGTGCCAGCAGCCCCAGGGTCTACACTGAAGCTTTCTTT
D: TRBD2; V: TRBV7-7; J: TRBJ2-3; length: 16; size: NA; CDR3: CASSQALAAGTDTQYF; DNA: TGTGCCAGCAGCCAAGCCCTAGCGGCAGGCACAGATACGCAGTATTTT
D: NA; V: TRBV28; J: TRBJ2-3; length: 18; size: NA; CDR3: CASSEIQVAMWVTDTQYF; DNA: TGTGCCAGCAGCGAAATCCAGGTGGCGATGTGGGTAACAGATACGCAGTATTTT
D: NA; V: TRBV6-5; J: TRBJ2-7; length: 15; size: NA; CDR3: CASSSRDSGSYEQYF; DNA: TGTGCCAGCAGTAGCCGCGACTCAGGTTCCTACGAGCAGTACTTC
D: TRBD1; V: TRBV4-3; J: TRBJ1-1; length: 13; size: NA; CDR3: CASSQEDRGRRDF; DNA: TGCGCCAGCAGCCAAGAGGACAGGGGGCGCCGGGATTTT
D: NA; V: TRBV15; J: TRBJ1-2; length: 13; size: NA; CDR3: CATSTQGIGGYTF; DNA: TGTGCCACCAGCACTCAGGGTATTGGGGGCTACACCTTC
D: NA; V: TRBV20-1; J: TRBJ2-3; length: 10; size: NA; CDR3: CSASTDTQYF; DNA: TGCAGTGCTAGCACAGATACGCAGTATTTT
D: TRBD1; V: TRBV11-3; J: TRBJ1-1; length: 14; size: NA; CDR3: CASSMDRVYTEAFF; DNA: TGTGCCAGCAGCATGGACAGGGTTTACACTGAAGCTTTCTTT
D: NA; V: TRBV11-2; J: TRBJ2-3; length: 13; size: NA; CDR3: CASSVQRTDTQYF; DNA: TGTGCCAGCAGCGTCCAGAGGACAGATACGCAGTATTTT
D: TRBD1; V: TRBV5-1; J: TRBJ1-4; length: 14; size: NA; CDR3: CASSLGQGGEKLFF; DNA: TGCGCCAGCAGCTTGGGACAGGGAGGCGAAAAACTGTTTTTT
D: NA; V: TRBV5-6; J: TRBJ1-3; length: 17; size: NA; CDR3: CASSPMGGVTYGNTIYF; DNA: TGTGCCAGCAGCCCGATGGGGGGCGTAACATATGGAAACACCATATATTTT
D: TRBD1; V: TRBV6-4; J: TRBJ1-2; length: 13; size: NA; CDR3: CASSDQGTGGYTF; DNA: TGTGCCAGCAGTGACCAGGGGACAGGTGGCTACACCTTC
D: NA; V: TRBV6-5; J: TRBJ1-1; length: 14; size: NA; CDR3: CASSYSRGGTEAFF; DNA: TGTGCCAGCAGTTACTCCCGGGGTGGGACTGAAGCTTTCTTT
D: TRBD2; V: TRBV4-3; J: TRBJ2-5; length: 15; size: NA; CDR3: CASSQDQGLAGTQYF; DNA: TGCGCCAGCAGCCAAGATCAAGGACTAGCGGGGACCCAGTACTTC
D: NA; V: TRBV9; J: TRBJ1-1; length: 15; size: NA; CDR3: CASSVVGGETTEAFF; DNA: TGTGCCAGCAGCGTAGTGGGGGGCGAAACCACTGAAGCTTTCTTT
D: NA; V: TRBV28; J: TRBJ1-2; length: 14; size: NA; CDR3: CASLRSGAVDGYTF; DNA: TGTGCCAGCTTAAGGTCGGGGGCGGTGGATGGCTACACCTTC
D: NA; V: TRBV11-3; J: TRBJ2-1; length: 14; size: NA; CDR3: CASSLVGGRNEQFF; DNA: TGTGCCAGCAGCTTGGTGGGGGGACGGAATGAGCAGTTCTTC
D: NA; V: TRBV6-6; J: TRBJ1-1; length: 14; size: NA; CDR3: CASSYPEGNTEAFF; DNA: TGTGCCAGCAGTTACCCAGAGGGGAACACTGAAGCTTTCTTT
D: TRBD1; V: TRBV5-6; J: TRBJ1-1; length: 15; size: NA; CDR3: CASRNRGRVSTEAFF; DNA: TGTGCCAGCAGAAACAGGGGGCGGGTCAGTACTGAAGCTTTCTTT